The 16 T cell receptor beta chains given below trace back to one sample, sequenced in a study of blood T cell repertoires in COVID-19 (dated by TCRdb to 2020 to 2022). The library was obtained by the immunoSEQ multiplex PCR assay. The immuneACCESS repertoire file appears here via TCRdb, limited to in-frame rearrangements. These files lack a portion of the clones; in checked studies, under half of the deficit traces to unresolved V genes, and the cause of the others is not known. In this sample the table shows around 95,000 clones, around four fifths of which occur a single time. 13% of the sample is taken by the ten largest. Input material: peripheral blood. These receptors originate from a man aged 45-60 years with active or convalescent COVID-19.

The rearrangement joins TRBV21-1 to TRBJ1-2; TRBD1 was called by the table and not checked on the DNA. TRBV21-1 represents a pseudogene. This CDR3 spans 20 amino acids. The CDR3 DNA follows: TGTGCCAGCAGCAAAGGAGGACTCGGGACAGGGGGCCTTCCCGACTATGGCTACACCTTC. It encodes CASSKGGLGTGGLPDYGYTF.

The gene calls are TRBV5-4 and TRBJ1-4, with 9 bases that match TRBD1. Germline V gene lookup returns CDR1 SGHNT and CDR2 YYREEE (reference sequence). CDR3 length: 17 amino acids. V gave up 4 bases and J gave up 3 bases; unmatched junction bases: 10. The CDR3 protein is CASSRFGQGRSNEKLFF. CDR3 bases: TGTGCCAGCAGCCGTTTCGGACAGGGGCGGTCTAATGAAAAACTGTTTTTT.

This chain uses TRBV2 with TRBJ2-4, with D perhaps matching TRBD1 (6 bases). Trimming cost V 5 bases and J 1 base, with 12 bases left between them. Germline V gives CDR1 SNHLY, CDR2 FYNNEI. This CDR3 is 15 amino acids long. This chain's CDR3 is CASSPGTFAKNIQYF. The CDR3 coding sequence is TGTGCCAGCAGTCCCGGGACATTTGCCAAAAACATTCAGTACTTC.

The V call is TRBV27, the J call TRBJ2-7; D may be TRBD2 (6 bases). Looked up from germline, CDR1 is MNHEY and CDR2 is SMNVEV (reference sequence). V dropped 5 bases and J dropped 3 bases, with 20 bases sitting between them. The CDR3 runs 16 residues. The CDR3 DNA follows: TGTGCCAGCAGTCCCGGGACTTCGAGGAGATACTACGAGCAGTACTTC. This encodes CASSPGTSRRYYEQYF.

The sample holds many counts of this clone. The genes are TRBV6-1 and TRBJ1-5; D possibly corresponds to TRBD1 (5 bases). V dropped 1 base and J dropped 6 bases, with 13 bases sitting between them. From germline, CDR1 is MNHNS and CDR2 SASEGT. The CDR3 is made up of 15 amino acids. The CDR3 region is CASSEGSRAVQPQHF. CDR3 coding DNA: TGTGCCAGCAGTGAAGGGTCCAGGGCTGTTCAGCCCCAGCATTTT.

The rearrangement joins TRBV5-8 to TRBJ2-7, with a tentative D call TRBD2 (6 bases). Germline CDR1 and CDR2: SGHTS and YDEGEE. V lost 6 bases, J lost 4 bases, and 14 bases lay in between. The CDR3 sequence is 13 residues long. CDR3 region: CASTIGGPYEQYF. The CDR3 DNA reads TGTGCCAGCACGATCGGGGGTCCTTACGAGCAGTACTTC.

This chain links TRBV6-1 with TRBJ1-5; 7 positions match TRBD1. The CDR3 has 15 residues. Losses at the gene ends were 1 base for V and 2 bases for J; bases not matched to a gene: 2. Per germline, CDR1 MNHNS and CDR2 SASEGT. DNA for the CDR3: TGTGCCAGCAGTGAAGAGGGGGCAGGCAATCAGCCCCAGCATTTT. Residues: CASSEEGAGNQPQHF.

This chain uses TRBV30 with TRBJ2-1, with 10 bases matching TRBD2. CDR1 and CDR2 from the germline V gene are GTSNPN and SVGIG (reference sequence). J gave up 4 bases and V 2 bases, and 2 bases lay outside the gene matches. CDR3 length: 14 residues. CDR3: CAWSTSGVYNEQFF. The CDR3 nucleotides are TGTGCCTGGAGTACTAGCGGGGTTTACAATGAGCAGTTCTTC.

The chain joins TRBV12-3 or TRBV12-4 to TRBJ2-3; tentatively, D is TRBD1 (6 bases). The V gene lost 3 bases and the J gene lost 8 bases, with 6 bases spanning the gap. The CDR3 covers 11 residues. The CDR3 nucleotides are TGTGCCAGCAGTTTCAGGGGTACGCAGTATTTT. Its translation: CASSFRGTQYF.

This chain's CDR3 is CASSGPSGLTDTQYF. The CDR3 region has the DNA TGTGCCAGCAGTGGTCCCAGCGGTCTCACAGATACGCAGTATTTT. The chain is built from TRBV2 and TRBJ2-3, with a weak D call TRBD2 (5 bases). This CDR3 contains 15 residues. CDR1 is SNHLY and CDR2 is FYNNEI in the germline V gene. Trimming stripped 4 bases from V and 2 bases from J, with 13 bases between.

The chain recombines TRBV6-5 with TRBJ1-2; D may be TRBD1 (5 bases). Trimming shortened V by 0 bases and J by 8 bases, and 13 bases separated the two germline ends. The CDR3 is 14 residues long. Germline V CDR1 and CDR2: MNHEY, SVGAGI. The DNA for the CDR3 is TGTGCCAGCAGTTACTCGAGTCAGGGAGGGGGCTACACCTTC. Protein product: CASSYSSQGGGYTF.

The CDR3 nucleotides are TGTGCCAGTAGTAAATTACAGGGACGCGAATATCAGCCCCAGCATTTT. It codes for CASSKLQGREYQPQHF. The V and J genes are TRBV19 and TRBJ1-5, with D perhaps TRBD1 (6 bases). CDR3 length equals 16 residues. Germline V lookup: CDR1 LNHDA, CDR2 SQIVND (reference sequence). V was cut by 4 bases and J by 5 bases, with 18 bases left in between.

The chain is built from TRBV27 and TRBJ2-7; D perhaps matches TRBD1 (6 bases). Per the germline V gene, CDR1 is MNHEY and CDR2 is SMNVEV (reference sequence). This CDR3 has 17 amino acids. V gave up 11 bases and J gave up 0 bases, with 26 bases separating them. The CDR3 loop reads CARPSTENRGGSYEQYF. The DNA for the CDR3 is TGTGCCCGACCGAGTACAGAAAACAGAGGGGGCTCCTACGAGCAGTACTTC.

The chain recombines TRBV5-1 with TRBJ1-2; TRBD1 agrees at 9 bases. CDR1 is SGHRS, CDR2 YFSETQ, per germline. CDR3 size: 16 residues. The J segment lost 3 bases and the V segment lost 0 bases, leaving 6 bases of the junction unmatched. CDR3 sequence reads: CASSLVPGQGDYGYTF. The CDR3 DNA is TGCGCCAGCAGCTTGGTGCCGGGACAGGGCGACTATGGCTACACCTTC.

The table lists this clone with a few counts. This chain links TRBV4-2 with TRBJ1-3; D is unresolved. The CDR3 length is 16 residues. CDR1 and CDR2 from the germline V gene are LGHNA and YNFKEQ. The germline V and J ends were trimmed by 4 bases and 3 bases, with 16 bases remaining between them. Written as DNA, the CDR3 is TGTGCCAGCAGCCTACGCCGCGGAGGGAATGGAAACACCATATATTTT. This translates into CASSLRRGGNGNTIYF.

The rearrangement joins TRBV21-1 to TRBJ2-1; the D call of TRBD2 is as the table states it, not checked on the DNA. TRBV21-1 represents a pseudogene. The CDR3 spans 16 residues. CDR3 loop: CASSKSKGLGYNEQFF. The CDR3 DNA sequence: TGTGCCAGCAGCAAAAGTAAGGGACTAGGATACAATGAGCAGTTCTTC.